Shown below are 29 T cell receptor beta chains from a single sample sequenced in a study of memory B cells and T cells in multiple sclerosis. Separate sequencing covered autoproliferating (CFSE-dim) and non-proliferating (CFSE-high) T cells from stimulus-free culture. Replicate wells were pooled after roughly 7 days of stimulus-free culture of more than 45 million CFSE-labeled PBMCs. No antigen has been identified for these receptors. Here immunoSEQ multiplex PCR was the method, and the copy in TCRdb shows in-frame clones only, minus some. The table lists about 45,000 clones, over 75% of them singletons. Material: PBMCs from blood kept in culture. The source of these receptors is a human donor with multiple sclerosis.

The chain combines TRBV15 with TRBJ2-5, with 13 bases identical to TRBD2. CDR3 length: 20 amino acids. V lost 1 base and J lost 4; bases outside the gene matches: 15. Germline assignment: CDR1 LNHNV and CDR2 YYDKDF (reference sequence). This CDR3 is CATSRAPRTSGGAGLETQYF. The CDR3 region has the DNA TGTGCCACCAGCAGAGCCCCACGTACTAGCGGGGGGGCGGGGTTAGAGACCCAGTACTTC.

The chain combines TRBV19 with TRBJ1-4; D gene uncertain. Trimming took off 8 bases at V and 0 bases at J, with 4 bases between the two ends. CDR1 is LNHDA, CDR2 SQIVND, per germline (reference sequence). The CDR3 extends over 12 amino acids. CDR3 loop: CASLSTNEKLFF. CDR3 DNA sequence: TGTGCCAGTCTATCAACTAATGAAAAACTGTTTTTT.

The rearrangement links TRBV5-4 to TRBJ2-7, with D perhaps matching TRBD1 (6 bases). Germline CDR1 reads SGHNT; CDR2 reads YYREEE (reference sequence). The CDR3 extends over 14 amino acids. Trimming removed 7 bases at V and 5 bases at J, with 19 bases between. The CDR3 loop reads CASHGAGASDEQYF. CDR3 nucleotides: TGTGCCAGCCACGGGGCAGGGGCGAGCGACGAGCAGTACTTC.

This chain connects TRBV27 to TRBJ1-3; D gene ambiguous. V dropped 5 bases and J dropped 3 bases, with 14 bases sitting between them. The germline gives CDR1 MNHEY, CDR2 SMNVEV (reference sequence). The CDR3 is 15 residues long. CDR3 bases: TGTGCCAGCAGTCGACAAAAGGGTGGTGGAAACACCATATATTTT. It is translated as CASSRQKGGGNTIYF.

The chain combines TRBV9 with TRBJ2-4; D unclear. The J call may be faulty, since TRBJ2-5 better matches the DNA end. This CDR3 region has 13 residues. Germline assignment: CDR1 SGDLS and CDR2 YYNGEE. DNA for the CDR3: TGTGCCAGCAGCGCCGCCGGATCGGGGACCCAGTACTTC. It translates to CASSAAGSGTQYF.

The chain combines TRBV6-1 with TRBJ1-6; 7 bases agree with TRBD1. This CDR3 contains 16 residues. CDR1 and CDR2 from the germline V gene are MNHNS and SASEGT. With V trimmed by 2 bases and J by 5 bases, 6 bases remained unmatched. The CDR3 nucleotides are TGTGCCAGCAGTGAACAAAAGACAGGGAATAATTCACCCCTCCACTTT. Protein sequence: CASSEQKTGNNSPLHF.

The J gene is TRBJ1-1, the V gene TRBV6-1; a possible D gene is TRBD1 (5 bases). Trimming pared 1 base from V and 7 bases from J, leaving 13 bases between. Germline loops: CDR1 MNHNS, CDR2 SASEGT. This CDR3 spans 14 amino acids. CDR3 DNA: TGTGCCAGCAGTGAAGTCCGCAGGGTAGGTGAAGCTTTCTTT. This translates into CASSEVRRVGEAFF.

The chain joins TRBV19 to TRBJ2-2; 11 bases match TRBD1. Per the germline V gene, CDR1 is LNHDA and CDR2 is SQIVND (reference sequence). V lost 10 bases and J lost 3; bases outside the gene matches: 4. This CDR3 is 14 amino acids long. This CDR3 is CATGTGGYTGELFF. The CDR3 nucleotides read TGTGCCACCGGGACAGGGGGGTACACCGGGGAGCTGTTTTTT.

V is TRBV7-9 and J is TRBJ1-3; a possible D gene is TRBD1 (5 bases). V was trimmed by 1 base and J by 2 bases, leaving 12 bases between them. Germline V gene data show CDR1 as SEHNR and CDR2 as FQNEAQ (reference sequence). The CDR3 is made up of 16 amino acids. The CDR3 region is CASSLGQGVTGNTIYF. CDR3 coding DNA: TGTGCCAGCAGCTTAGGGCAGGGCGTGACTGGAAACACCATATATTTT.

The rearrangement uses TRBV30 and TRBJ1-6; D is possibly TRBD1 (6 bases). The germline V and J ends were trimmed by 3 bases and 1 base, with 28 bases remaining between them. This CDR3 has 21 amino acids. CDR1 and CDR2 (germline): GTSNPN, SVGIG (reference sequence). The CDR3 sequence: CAWRTYPTVSATGSYNSPLHF. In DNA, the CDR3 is TGTGCCTGGAGAACATACCCGACAGTTTCCGCAACAGGGTCCTATAATTCACCCCTCCACTTT.

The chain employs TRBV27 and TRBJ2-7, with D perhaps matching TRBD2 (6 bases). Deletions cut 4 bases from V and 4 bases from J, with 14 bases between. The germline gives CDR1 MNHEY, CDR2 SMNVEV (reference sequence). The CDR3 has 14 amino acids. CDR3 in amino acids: CASSSRRGLYEQYF. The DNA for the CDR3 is TGTGCCAGCAGTTCGCGGCGGGGATTGTACGAGCAGTACTTC.

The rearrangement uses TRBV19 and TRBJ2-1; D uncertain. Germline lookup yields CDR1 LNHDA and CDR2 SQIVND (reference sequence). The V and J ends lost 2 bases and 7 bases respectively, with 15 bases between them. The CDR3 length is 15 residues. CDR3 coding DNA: TGTGCCAGTAGTATAAGGGTGGCGGCCAATAATGAGCAGTTCTTC. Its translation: CASSIRVAANNEQFF.

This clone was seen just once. CDR3 residues: CASNFQGGSQPQHF. DNA of the CDR3: TGTGCCAGCAACTTTCAGGGGGGTAGTCAGCCCCAGCATTTT. This chain links TRBV19 with TRBJ1-5, with 7 bases matching TRBD1. V shed 9 bases, J shed 6 bases, and the junction held 11 bases outside the gene matches. The CDR3 is 14 residues long. Germline V gives CDR1 LNHDA, CDR2 SQIVND (reference sequence).

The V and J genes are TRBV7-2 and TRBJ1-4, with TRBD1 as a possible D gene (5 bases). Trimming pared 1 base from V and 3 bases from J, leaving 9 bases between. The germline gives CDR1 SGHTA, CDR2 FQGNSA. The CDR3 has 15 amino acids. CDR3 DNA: TGTGCCAGCAGCTTAGTTGGGGGGTCTAATGAAAAACTGTTTTTT. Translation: CASSLVGGSNEKLFF.

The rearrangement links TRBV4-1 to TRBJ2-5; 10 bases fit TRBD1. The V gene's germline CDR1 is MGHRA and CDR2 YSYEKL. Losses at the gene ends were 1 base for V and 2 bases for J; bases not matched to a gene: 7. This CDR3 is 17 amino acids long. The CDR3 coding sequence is TGCGCCAGCAGCCAAGGGCCGGGACAGGGGTTACAAGAGACCCAGTACTTC. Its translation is CASSQGPGQGLQETQYF.

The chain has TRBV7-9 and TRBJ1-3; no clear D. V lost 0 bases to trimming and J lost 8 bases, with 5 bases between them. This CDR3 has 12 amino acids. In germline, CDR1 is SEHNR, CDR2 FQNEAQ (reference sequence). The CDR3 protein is CASSLASDTIYF. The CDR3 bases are TGTGCCAGCAGCTTAGCTTCGGACACCATATATTTT.

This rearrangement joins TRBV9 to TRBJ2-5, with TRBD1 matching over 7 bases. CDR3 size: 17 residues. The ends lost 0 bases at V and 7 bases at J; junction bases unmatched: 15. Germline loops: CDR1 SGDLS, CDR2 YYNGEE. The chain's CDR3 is CASSVAEGGAGWGTQYF. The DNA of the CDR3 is TGTGCCAGCAGCGTAGCGGAAGGGGGCGCAGGCTGGGGGACCCAGTACTTC.

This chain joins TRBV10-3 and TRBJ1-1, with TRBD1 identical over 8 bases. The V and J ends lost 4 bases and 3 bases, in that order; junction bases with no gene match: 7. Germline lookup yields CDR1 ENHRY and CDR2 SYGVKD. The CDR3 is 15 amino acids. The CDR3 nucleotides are TGTGCCATCAGTGGCGACAGGGGAGGGGACACTGAAGCTTTCTTT. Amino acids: CAISGDRGGDTEAFF.

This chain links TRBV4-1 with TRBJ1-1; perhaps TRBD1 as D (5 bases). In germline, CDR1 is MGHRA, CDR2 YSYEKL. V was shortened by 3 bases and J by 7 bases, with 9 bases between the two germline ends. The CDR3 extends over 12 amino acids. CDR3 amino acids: CASSQGGGEAFF. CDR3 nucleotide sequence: TGCGCCAGCAGCCAGGGCGGGGGTGAAGCTTTCTTT.

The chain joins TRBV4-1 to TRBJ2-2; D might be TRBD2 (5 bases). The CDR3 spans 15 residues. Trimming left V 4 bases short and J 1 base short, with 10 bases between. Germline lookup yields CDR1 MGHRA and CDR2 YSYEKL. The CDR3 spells CASSRDGVNTGELFF. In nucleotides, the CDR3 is TGCGCCAGCAGCCGAGACGGGGTGAACACCGGGGAGCTGTTTTTT.

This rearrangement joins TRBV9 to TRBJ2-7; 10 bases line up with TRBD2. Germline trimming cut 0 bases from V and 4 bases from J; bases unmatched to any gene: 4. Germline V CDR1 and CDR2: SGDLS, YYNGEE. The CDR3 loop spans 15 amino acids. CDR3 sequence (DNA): TGTGCCAGCAGCGTAGGGACTAGCGGCGGATACGAGCAGTACTTC. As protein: CASSVGTSGGYEQYF.

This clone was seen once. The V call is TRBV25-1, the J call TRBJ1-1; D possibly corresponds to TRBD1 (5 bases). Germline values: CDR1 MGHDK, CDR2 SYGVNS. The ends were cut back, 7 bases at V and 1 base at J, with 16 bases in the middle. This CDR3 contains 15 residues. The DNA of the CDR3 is TGTGCCAGCAAACCGACGTATACAGGGAACACTGAAGCTTTCTTT. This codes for CASKPTYTGNTEAFF. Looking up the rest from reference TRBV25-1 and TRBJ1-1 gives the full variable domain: EADIYQTPRYLVIGTGKKITLECSQTMGHDKMYWYQQDPGMELHLIHYSYGVNSTEKGDLSSESTVSRIRTEHFPLTLESARPSHTSQYLCASKPTYTGNTEAFFGQGTRLTVV.

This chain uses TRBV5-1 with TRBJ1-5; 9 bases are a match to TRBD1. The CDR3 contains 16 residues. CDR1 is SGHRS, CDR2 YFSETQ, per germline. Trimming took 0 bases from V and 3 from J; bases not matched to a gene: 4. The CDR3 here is CASSLDGTGYNQPQHF. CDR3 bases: TGCGCCAGCAGCTTGGATGGGACAGGGTACAATCAGCCCCAGCATTTT.

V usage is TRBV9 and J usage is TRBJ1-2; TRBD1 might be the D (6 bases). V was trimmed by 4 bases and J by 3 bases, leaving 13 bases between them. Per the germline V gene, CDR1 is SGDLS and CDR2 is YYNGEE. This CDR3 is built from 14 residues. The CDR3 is CASSNPGHHYGYTF. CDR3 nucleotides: TGTGCCAGCAGCAACCCGGGACACCACTATGGCTACACCTTC.

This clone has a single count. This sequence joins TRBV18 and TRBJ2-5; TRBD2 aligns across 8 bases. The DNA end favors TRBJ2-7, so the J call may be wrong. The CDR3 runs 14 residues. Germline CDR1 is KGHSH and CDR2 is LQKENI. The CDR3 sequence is CASSQGLEVYEQYF. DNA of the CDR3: TGTGCCAGCTCACAGGGACTAGAGGTTTACGAGCAGTACTTC.

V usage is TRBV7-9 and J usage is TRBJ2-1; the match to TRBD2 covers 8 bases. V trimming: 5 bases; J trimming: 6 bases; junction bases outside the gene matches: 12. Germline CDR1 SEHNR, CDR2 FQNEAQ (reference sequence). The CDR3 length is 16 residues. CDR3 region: CASSPYGTSGLNEQFF. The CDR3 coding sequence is TGTGCCAGCAGCCCTTACGGGACTAGTGGTCTCAATGAGCAGTTCTTC.

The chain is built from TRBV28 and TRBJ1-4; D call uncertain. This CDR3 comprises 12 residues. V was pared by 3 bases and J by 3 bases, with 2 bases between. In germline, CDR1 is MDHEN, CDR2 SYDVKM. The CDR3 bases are TGTGCCAGCAGTTTCCCTAATGAAAAACTGTTTTTT. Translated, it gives CASSFPNEKLFF.

CDR3 sequence reads: CASSQDPGQGFGELFF. Here the CDR3 DNA reads TGCGCCAGCAGCCAAGACCCGGGACAGGGTTTCGGGGAGCTGTTTTTT. The rearrangement uses TRBV4-1 and TRBJ2-2, with TRBD1 identical over 9 bases. From germline, CDR1 is MGHRA and CDR2 YSYEKL. V trimming: 0 bases; J trimming: 7 bases; junction bases outside the gene matches: 6. The CDR3 is 16 amino acids.

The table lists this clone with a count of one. This CDR3 reads CASSNSRGLGLNEQFF. CDR3 nucleotides: TGTGCCAGTAGTAACTCCCGGGGACTAGGCCTGAATGAGCAGTTCTTC. J is TRBJ2-1 and V is TRBV2, with 8 bases that match TRBD2. Trimming cost V 9 bases and J 7 bases; bases outside gene matches: 17. In germline, CDR1 is SNHLY, CDR2 FYNNEI. The CDR3 has 16 residues. Full variable domain (rest looked up from reference TRBV2 and TRBJ2-1): EPEVTQTPSHQVTQMGQEVILRCVPISNHLYFYWYRQILGQKVEFLVSFYNNEISEKSEIFDDQFSVERPDGSNFTLKIRSTKLEDSAMYFCASSNSRGLGLNEQFFGPGTRLTVL.